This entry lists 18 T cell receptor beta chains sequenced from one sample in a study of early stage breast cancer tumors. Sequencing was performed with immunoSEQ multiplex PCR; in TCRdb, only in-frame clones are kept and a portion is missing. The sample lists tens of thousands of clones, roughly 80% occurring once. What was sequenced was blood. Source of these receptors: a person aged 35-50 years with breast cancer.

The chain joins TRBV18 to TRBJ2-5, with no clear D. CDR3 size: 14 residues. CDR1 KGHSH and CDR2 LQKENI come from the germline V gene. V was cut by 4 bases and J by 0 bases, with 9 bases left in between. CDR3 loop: CASSRVDNQETQYF. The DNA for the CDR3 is TGTGCCAGCTCACGTGTAGATAACCAAGAGACCCAGTACTTC.

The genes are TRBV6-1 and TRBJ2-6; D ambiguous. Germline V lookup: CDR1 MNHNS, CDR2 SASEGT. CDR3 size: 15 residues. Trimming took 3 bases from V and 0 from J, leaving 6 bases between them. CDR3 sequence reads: CASSDDNSGANVLTF. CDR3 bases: TGTGCCAGCAGTGACGACAACTCTGGGGCCAACGTCCTGACTTTC.

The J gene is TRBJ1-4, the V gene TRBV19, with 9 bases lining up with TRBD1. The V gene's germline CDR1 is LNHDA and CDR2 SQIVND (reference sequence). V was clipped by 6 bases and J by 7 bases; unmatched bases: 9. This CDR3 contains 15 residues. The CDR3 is CASRFPGTGTEKLFF. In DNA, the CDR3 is TGTGCCAGTAGATTCCCCGGGACAGGGACTGAAAAACTGTTTTTT.

The CDR3 is CAWNQATEAFF. DNA of the CDR3: TGTGCCTGGAACCAAGCCACTGAAGCTTTCTTT. The rearrangement joins TRBV30 to TRBJ1-1; D call uncertain. Germline assignment: CDR1 GTSNPN and CDR2 SVGIG (reference sequence). The V end was cut by 4 bases, the J end by 4 bases, with 7 bases between. This CDR3 has 11 amino acids.

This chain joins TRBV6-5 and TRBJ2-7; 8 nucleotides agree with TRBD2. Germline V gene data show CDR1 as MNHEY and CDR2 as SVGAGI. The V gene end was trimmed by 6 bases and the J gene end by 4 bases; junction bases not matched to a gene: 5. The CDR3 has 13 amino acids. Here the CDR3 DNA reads TGTGCCAGCAGACACAGCGGGAGTTACGAGCAGTACTTC. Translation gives CASRHSGSYEQYF.

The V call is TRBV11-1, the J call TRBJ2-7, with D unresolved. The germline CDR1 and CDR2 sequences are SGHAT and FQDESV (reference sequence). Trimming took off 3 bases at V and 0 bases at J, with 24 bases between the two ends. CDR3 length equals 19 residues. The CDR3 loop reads CASSFQRSLGLMSSYEQYF. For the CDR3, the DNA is TGTGCCAGCAGCTTTCAACGGAGCCTAGGATTGATGAGCTCCTACGAGCAGTACTTC.

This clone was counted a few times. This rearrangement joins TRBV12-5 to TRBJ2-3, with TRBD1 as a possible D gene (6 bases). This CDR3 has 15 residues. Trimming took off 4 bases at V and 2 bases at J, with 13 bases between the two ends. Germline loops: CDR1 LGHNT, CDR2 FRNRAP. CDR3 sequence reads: CASGSWDIFTDTQYF. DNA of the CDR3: TGTGCTAGTGGTTCCTGGGACATCTTCACAGATACGCAGTATTTT. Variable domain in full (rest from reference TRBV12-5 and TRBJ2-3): DARVTQTPRHKVTEMGQEVTMRCQPILGHNTVFWYRQTMMQGLELLAYFRNRAPLDDSGMPKDRFSAEMPDATLATLKIQPSEPRDSAVYFCASGSWDIFTDTQYFGPGTRLTVL.

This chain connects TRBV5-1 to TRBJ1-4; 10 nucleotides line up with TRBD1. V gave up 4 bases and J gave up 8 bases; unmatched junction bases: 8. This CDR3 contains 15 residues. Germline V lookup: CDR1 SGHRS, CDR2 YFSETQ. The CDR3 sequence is CASSDRGLQGEKLFF. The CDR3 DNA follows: TGCGCCAGCAGCGACAGGGGGCTCCAGGGGGAAAAACTGTTTTTT.

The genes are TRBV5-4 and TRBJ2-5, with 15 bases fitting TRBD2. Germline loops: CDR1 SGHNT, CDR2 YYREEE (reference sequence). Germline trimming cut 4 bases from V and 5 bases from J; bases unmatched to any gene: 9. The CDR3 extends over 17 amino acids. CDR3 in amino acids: CASSPGTSGRTVETQYF. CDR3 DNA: TGTGCCAGCAGCCCCGGGACTAGCGGGAGGACAGTTGAGACCCAGTACTTC.

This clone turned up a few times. DNA of the CDR3: TGTGCCAGCATCTCGAGCGGGAGGCTGAACACCGGGGAGCTGTTTTTT. It codes for CASISSGRLNTGELFF. The chain recombines TRBV28 with TRBJ2-2; TRBD2 agrees at 9 bases. Germline values: CDR1 MDHEN, CDR2 SYDVKM. This CDR3 has 16 amino acids. The ends lost 7 bases at V and 1 base at J; junction bases unmatched: 7.

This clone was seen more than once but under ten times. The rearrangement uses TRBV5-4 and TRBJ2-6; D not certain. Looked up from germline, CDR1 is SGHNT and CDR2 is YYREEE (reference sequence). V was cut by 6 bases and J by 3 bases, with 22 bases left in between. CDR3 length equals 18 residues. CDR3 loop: CASMRSLVGKIGANVLTF. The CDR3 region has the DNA TGTGCCAGCATGCGATCATTAGTAGGGAAGATTGGGGCCAACGTCCTGACTTTC.

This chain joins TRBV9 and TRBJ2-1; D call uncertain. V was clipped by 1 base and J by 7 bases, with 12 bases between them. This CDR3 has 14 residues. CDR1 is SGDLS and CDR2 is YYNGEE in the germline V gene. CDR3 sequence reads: CASSVMSGFNEQFF. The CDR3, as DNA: TGTGCCAGCAGCGTAATGTCAGGTTTTAATGAGCAGTTCTTC.

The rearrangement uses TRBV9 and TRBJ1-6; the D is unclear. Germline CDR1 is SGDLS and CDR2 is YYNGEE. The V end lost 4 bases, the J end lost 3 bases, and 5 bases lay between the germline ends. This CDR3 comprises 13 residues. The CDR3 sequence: CASSIDYNSPLHF. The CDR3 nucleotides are TGTGCCAGCAGCATCGACTATAATTCACCCCTCCACTTT.

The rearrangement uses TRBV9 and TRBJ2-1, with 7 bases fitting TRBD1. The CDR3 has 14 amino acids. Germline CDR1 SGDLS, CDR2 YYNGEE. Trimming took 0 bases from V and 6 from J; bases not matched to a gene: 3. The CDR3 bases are TGTGCCAGCAGCGTAGACAGGGGAGTCAATGAGCAGTTCTTC. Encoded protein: CASSVDRGVNEQFF. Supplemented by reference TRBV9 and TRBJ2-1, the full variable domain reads DSGVTQTPKHLITATGQRVTLRCSPRSGDLSVYWYQQSLDQGLQFLIQYYNGEERAKGNILERFSAQQFPDLHSELNLSSLELGDSALYFCASSVDRGVNEQFFGPGTRLTVL.

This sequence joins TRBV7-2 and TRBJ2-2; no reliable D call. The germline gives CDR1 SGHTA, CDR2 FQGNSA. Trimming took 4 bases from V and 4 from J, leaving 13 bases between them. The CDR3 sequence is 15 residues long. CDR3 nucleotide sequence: TGTGCCAGCAGCTCTTCTTTAACCGTCACCGGGGAGCTGTTTTTT. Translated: CASSSSLTVTGELFF.

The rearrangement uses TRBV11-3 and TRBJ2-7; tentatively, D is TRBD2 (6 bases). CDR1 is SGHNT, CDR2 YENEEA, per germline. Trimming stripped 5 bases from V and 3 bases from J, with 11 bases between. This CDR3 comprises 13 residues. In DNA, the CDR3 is TGTGCCAGCAGCCCCCTCGGGAGCTACGAGCAGTACTTC. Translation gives CASSPLGSYEQYF.

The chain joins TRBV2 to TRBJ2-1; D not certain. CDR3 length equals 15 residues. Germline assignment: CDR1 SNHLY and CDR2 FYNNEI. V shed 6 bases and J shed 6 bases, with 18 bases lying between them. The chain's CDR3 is CASSPGPLKRNEQFF. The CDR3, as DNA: TGTGCCAGCAGCCCGGGCCCCCTCAAACGCAATGAGCAGTTCTTC.

The chain's CDR3 is CSVPNQETQYF. Here the CDR3 DNA reads TGCAGCGTTCCGAACCAAGAGACCCAGTACTTC. The chain has TRBV29-1 and TRBJ2-5; D is unclear. V gave up 5 bases and J gave up 0 bases, with 4 bases separating them. This CDR3 contains 11 residues. Germline V gene data show CDR1 as SQVTM and CDR2 as ANQGSEA.